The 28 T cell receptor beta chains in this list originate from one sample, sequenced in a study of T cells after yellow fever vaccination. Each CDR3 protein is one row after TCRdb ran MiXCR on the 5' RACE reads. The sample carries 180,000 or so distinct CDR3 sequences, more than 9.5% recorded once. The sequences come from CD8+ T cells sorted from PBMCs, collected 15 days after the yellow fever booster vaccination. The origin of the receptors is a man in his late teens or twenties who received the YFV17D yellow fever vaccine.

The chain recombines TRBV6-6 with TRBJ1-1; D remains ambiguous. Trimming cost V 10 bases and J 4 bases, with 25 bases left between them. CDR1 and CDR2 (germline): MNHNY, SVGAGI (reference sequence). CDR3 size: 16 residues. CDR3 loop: CATQGPGIFSVTEAFF. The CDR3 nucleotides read TGTGCCACCCAAGGCCCGGGGATTTTTTCCGTCACTGAAGCTTTCTTT.

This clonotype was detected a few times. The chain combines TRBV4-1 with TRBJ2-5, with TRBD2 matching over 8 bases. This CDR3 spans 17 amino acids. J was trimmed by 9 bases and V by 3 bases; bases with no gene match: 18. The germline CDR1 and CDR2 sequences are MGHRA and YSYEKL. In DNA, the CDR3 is TGCGCCAGCAGCCACCCCGTTAGCGGGGAAGGGGCAAGGGCCCAGTACTTC. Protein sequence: CASSHPVSGEGARAQYF.

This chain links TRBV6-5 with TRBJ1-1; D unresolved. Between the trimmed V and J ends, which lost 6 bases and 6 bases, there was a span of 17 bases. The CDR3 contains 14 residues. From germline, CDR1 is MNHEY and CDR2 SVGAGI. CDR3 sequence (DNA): TGTGCCAGCAGGCCGGGTCATAAAGCATCTGAAGCTTTCTTT. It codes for CASRPGHKASEAFF.

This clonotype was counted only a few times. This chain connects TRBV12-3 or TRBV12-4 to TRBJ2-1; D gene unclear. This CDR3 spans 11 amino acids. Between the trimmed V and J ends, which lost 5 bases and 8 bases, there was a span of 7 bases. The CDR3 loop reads CASSIIYEQFF. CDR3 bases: TGTGCCAGCAGTATCATCTATGAGCAGTTCTTC.

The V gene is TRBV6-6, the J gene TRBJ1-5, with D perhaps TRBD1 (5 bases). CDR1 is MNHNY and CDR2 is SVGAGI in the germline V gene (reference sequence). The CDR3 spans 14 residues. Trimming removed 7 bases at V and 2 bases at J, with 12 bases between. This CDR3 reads CASTGVMGNQPQHF. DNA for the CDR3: TGTGCCAGCACGGGGGTTATGGGCAATCAGCCCCAGCATTTT.

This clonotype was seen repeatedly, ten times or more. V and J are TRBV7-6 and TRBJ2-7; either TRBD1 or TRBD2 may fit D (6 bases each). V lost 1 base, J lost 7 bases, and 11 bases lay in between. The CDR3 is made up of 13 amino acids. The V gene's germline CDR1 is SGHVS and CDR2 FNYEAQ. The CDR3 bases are TGTGCCAGCAGCTTAGACGGGGGCTGGGAGCAGTACTTC. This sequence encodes CASSLDGGWEQYF.

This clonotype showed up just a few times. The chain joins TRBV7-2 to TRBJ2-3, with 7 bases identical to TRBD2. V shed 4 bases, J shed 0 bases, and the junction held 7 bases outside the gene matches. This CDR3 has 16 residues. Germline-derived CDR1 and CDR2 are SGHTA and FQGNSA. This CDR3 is CASSSGLVPSTDTQYF. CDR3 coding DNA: TGTGCCAGCAGCTCCGGACTAGTCCCAAGCACAGATACGCAGTATTTT.

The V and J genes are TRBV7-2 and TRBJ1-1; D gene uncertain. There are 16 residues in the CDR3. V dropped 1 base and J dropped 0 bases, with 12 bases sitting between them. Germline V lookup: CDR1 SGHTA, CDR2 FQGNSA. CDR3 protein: CASSLVGRTMNTEAFF. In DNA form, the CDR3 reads TGTGCCAGCAGCTTAGTGGGCCGTACGATGAACACTGAAGCTTTCTTT.

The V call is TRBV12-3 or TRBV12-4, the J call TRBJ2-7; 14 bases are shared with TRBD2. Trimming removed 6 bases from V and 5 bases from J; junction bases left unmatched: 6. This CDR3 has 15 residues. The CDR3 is CASRPGTSGGDEQYF. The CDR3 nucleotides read TGTGCCAGCAGGCCTGGGACTAGCGGGGGTGACGAGCAGTACTTC.

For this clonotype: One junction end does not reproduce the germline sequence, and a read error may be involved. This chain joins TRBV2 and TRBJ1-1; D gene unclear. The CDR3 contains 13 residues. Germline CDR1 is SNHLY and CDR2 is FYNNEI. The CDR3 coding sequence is TGTGCCAGCAGGGAAGGCGGTGGCACTGAAGCTTTCTTT. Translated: CASREGGGTEAFF.

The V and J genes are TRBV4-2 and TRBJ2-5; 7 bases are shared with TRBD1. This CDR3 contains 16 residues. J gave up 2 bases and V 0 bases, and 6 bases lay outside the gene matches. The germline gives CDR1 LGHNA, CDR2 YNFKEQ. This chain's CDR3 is CASSQEFGRGQETQYF. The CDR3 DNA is TGTGCCAGCAGCCAAGAGTTTGGCAGGGGGCAAGAGACCCAGTACTTC.

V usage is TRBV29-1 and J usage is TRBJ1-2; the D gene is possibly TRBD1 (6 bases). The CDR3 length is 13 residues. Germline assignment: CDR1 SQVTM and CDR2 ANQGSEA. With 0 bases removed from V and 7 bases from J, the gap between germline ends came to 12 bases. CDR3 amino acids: CSVEDLSGAGYTF. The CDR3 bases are TGCAGCGTTGAAGATCTCTCAGGGGCTGGCTACACCTTC.

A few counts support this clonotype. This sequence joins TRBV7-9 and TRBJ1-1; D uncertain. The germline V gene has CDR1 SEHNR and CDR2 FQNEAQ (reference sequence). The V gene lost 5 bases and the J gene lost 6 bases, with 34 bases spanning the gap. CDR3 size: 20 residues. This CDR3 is CASSIGLGRRAVTISPEAFF. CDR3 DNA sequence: TGTGCCAGCAGCATAGGGCTCGGGCGTAGGGCGGTTACGATTTCCCCTGAAGCTTTCTTT.

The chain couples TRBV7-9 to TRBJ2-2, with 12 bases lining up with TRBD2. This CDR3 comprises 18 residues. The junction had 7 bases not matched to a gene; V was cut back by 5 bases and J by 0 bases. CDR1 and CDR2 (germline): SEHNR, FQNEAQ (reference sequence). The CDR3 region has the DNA TGTGCCAGCAGCGCACGGACTAGCGGGGACCCGAACACCGGGGAGCTGTTTTTT. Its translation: CASSARTSGDPNTGELFF.

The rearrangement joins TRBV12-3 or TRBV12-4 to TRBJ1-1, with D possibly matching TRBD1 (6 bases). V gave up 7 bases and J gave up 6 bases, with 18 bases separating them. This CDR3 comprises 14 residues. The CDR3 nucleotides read TGTGCCAGCACCTATCACGGGGGCTTGGCTGAAGCTTTCTTT. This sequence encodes CASTYHGGLAEAFF.

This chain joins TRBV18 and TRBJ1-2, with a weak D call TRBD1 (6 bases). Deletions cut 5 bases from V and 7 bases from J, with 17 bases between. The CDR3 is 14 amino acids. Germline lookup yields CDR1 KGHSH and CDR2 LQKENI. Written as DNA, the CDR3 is TGTGCCAGCTCAACGGAGACAGGTGTGCTTGGCTACACCTTC. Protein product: CASSTETGVLGYTF.

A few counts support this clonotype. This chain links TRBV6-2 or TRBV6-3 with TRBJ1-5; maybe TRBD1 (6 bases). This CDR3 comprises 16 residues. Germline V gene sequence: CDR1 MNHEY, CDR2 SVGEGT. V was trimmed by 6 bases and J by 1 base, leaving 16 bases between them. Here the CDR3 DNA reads TGTGCCAGCAGGGGCCGGGGGGCAGTAAGCAATCAGCCCCAGCATTTT. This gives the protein CASRGRGAVSNQPQHF.

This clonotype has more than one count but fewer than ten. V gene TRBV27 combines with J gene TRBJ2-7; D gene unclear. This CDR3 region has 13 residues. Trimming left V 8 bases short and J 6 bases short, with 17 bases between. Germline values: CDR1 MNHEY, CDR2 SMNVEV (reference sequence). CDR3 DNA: TGTGCCAGCCGACCCGGCCAAGGTCTCGAGCAGTACGTC. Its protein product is CASRPGQGLEQYV.

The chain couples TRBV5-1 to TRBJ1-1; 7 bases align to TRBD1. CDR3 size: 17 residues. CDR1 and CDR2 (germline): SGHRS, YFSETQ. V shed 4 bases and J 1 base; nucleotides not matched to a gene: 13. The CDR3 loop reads CASSAGTVGDWNTEAFF. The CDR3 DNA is TGCGCCAGCAGCGCGGGGACAGTCGGGGATTGGAACACTGAAGCTTTCTTT. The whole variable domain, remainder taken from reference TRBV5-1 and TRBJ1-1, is KAGVTQTPRYLIKTRGQQVTLSCSPISGHRSVSWYQQTPGQGLQFLFEYFSETQRNKGNFPGRFSGRQFSNSRSEMNVSTLELGDSALYLCASSAGTVGDWNTEAFFGQGTRLTVV.

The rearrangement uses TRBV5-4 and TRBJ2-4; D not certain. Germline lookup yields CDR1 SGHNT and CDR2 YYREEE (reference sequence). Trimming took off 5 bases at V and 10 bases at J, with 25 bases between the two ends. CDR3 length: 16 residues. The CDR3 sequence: CASSPRTAHEQEIQYF. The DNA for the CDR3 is TGTGCCAGCAGTCCGAGGACGGCCCATGAGCAGGAGATTCAGTACTTC.

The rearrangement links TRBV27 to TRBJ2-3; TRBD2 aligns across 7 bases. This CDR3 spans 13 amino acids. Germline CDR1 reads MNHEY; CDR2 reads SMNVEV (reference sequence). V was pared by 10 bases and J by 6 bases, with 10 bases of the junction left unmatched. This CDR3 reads CATRLAVLDTQYF. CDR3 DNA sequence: TGTGCCACCCGGCTAGCGGTGCTCGATACGCAGTATTTT.

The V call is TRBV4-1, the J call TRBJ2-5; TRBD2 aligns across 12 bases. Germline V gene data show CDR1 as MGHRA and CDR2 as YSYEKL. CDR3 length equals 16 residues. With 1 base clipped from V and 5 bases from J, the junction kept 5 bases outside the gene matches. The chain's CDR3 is CASSQVLAGGTETQYF. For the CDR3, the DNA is TGCGCCAGCAGCCAAGTCCTAGCGGGGGGGACGGAGACCCAGTACTTC.

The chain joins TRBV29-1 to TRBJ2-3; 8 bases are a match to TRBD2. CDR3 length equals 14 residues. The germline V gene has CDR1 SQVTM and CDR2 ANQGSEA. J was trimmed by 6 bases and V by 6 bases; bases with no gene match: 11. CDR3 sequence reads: CSVTPRGGRDTQYF. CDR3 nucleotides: TGCAGCGTCACCCCCCGGGGGGGCCGCGATACGCAGTATTTT.

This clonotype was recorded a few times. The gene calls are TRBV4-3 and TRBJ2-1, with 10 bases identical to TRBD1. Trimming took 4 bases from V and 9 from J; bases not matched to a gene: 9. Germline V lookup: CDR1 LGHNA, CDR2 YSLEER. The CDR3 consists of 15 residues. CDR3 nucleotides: TGCGCCAGCAGCCCCCCCAGGACAGGGGGAAGTGAGCAGTTCTTC. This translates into CASSPPRTGGSEQFF.

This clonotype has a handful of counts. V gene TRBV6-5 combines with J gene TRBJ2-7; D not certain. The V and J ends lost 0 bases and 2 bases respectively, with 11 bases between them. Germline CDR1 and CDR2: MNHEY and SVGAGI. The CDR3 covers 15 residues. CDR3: CASSYSGKKPYEQYF. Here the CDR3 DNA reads TGTGCCAGCAGTTACTCGGGGAAAAAACCCTACGAGCAGTACTTC.

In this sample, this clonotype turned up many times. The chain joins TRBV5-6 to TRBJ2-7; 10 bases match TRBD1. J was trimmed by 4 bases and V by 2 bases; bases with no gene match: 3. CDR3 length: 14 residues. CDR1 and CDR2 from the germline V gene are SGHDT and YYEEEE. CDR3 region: CASSFGQGDYEQYF. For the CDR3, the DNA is TGTGCCAGCAGCTTTGGACAGGGGGATTACGAGCAGTACTTC.

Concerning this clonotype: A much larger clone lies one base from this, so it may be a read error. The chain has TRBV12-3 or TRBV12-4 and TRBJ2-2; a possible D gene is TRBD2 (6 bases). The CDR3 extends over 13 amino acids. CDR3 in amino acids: CASSLVNTGEVFF. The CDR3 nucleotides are TGTGCCAGCAGTTTAGTAAACACCGGGGAGGTGTTTTTT.

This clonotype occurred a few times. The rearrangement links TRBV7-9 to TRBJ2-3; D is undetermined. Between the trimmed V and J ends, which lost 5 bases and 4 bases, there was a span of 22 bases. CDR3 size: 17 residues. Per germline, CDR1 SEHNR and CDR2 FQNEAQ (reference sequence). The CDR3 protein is CASSGRILDIEADTQYF. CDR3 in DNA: TGTGCCAGCAGCGGAAGGATTCTTGACATCGAGGCAGATACGCAGTATTTT.